Below, 13 T cell receptor beta chains from the same sample are listed, as sequenced in a study of blood T cell repertoires in COVID-19. TCRdb keeps only in-frame clones here, not all; method: immunoSEQ multiplex PCR. This sample has some 49,000 clones, with 85% to 95% found just once. Sample: peripheral blood. The receptor source for this set is a man aged 55-75 years with COVID-19, enrolled during active disease.

A single count supports this clone. V is TRBV11-2 and J is TRBJ1-3; 10 bases match TRBD1. The J segment lost 4 bases and the V segment lost 6 bases, leaving 15 bases of the junction unmatched. The germline gives CDR1 SGHAT, CDR2 FQNNGV. This CDR3 is built from 18 residues. The CDR3 loop is CASRRPGQGSRAGNTIYF. CDR3 sequence (DNA): TGTGCCAGCAGGAGACCGGGACAGGGGTCTAGAGCCGGAAACACCATATATTTT.

The V and J genes are TRBV27 and TRBJ2-1, with 11 bases fitting TRBD2. This CDR3 comprises 15 residues. The germline V gene encodes CDR1 MNHEY and CDR2 SMNVEV (reference sequence). V shed 5 bases, J shed 8 bases, and the junction held 8 bases outside the gene matches. CDR3 coding DNA: TGTGCCAGCAGTGCTATAGCGGGAGGGCTGTATGAGCAGTTCTTC. Translation: CASSAIAGGLYEQFF.

V is TRBV11-2 and J is TRBJ2-1; 10 bases are a match to TRBD2. J gave up 4 bases and V 4 bases, and 1 base lay outside the gene matches. CDR1 and CDR2 (germline): SGHAT, FQNNGV. The CDR3 extends over 14 amino acids. The CDR3 coding sequence is TGTGCCAGCAGCTCTAGCGGGGGTTACAATGAGCAGTTCTTC. As protein: CASSSSGGYNEQFF.

The chain is built from TRBV28 and TRBJ1-3, with a tentative D call TRBD1 (6 bases). Between the trimmed V and J ends, which lost 4 bases and 7 bases, there was a span of 8 bases. Germline assignment: CDR1 MDHEN and CDR2 SYDVKM. The CDR3 extends over 12 amino acids. Here the CDR3 DNA reads TGTGCCAGCAGTTACAGGGCTAACACCATATATTTT. Its translation: CASSYRANTIYF.

The chain uses TRBV7-8 and TRBJ1-5; TRBD1 matches 9 bases. The V gene end was trimmed by 7 bases and the J gene end by 3 bases; junction bases not matched to a gene: 10. The CDR3 runs to 16 residues. CDR1 and CDR2 from the germline V gene are SGHVS and FQNEAQ. The CDR3 loop is CASTYTGGLVNQPQHF. Here the CDR3 DNA reads TGTGCCAGCACCTATACAGGGGGCTTAGTCAATCAGCCCCAGCATTTT.

The gene calls are TRBV6-6 and TRBJ2-7, with 10 bases lining up with TRBD2. Germline CDR1 and CDR2: MNHNY and SVGAGI (reference sequence). Unmatched junction bases numbered 2, after V lost 0 bases and J lost 3 bases. The CDR3 runs 15 residues. The CDR3 is CASSYSSSGGYEQYF. In DNA form, the CDR3 reads TGTGCCAGCAGTTACTCATCTAGCGGGGGCTACGAGCAGTACTTC.

The chain links TRBV7-2 to TRBJ1-2; 7 bases align to TRBD1. The CDR3 loop spans 16 amino acids. The junction had 15 bases not matched to a gene; V was cut back by 8 bases and J by 3 bases. CDR1 and CDR2 (germline): SGHTA, FQGNSA. CDR3 protein: CASGPRQGPNHYGYTF. CDR3 nucleotide sequence: TGTGCCAGCGGGCCCCGACAGGGACCGAACCACTATGGCTACACCTTC. Full variable domain (rest looked up from reference TRBV7-2 and TRBJ1-2): GAGVSQSPSNKVTEKGKDVELRCDPISGHTALYWYRQSLGQGLEFLIYFQGNSAPDKSGLPSDRFSAERTGGSVSTLTIQRTQQEDSAVYLCASGPRQGPNHYGYTFGSGTRLTVV.

The genes are TRBV13 and TRBJ2-1; TRBD2 matches at 11 bases. The CDR3 runs to 16 residues. Germline loops: CDR1 PRHDT, CDR2 FYEKMQ (reference sequence). The V and J ends lost 5 bases and 6 bases, in that order; junction bases with no gene match: 9. CDR3 in DNA: TGTGCCAGCAGCCCCCAAACTAGCGGGAGTACCAATGAGCAGTTCTTC. This gives the protein CASSPQTSGSTNEQFF.

The chain couples TRBV30 to TRBJ1-2; 8 bases line up with TRBD1. This CDR3 region has 13 residues. V lost 3 bases, J lost 2 bases, and 2 bases stayed unmatched. The V gene's germline CDR1 is GTSNPN and CDR2 SVGIG (reference sequence). CDR3: CAWSRQGNYGYTF. In DNA, the CDR3 is TGTGCCTGGAGCCGACAGGGGAACTATGGCTACACCTTC.

The chain carries TRBV2 and TRBJ1-3; 7 bases line up with TRBD1. This CDR3 contains 15 residues. With V trimmed by 7 bases and J by 2 bases, 8 bases remained unmatched. Germline loops: CDR1 SNHLY, CDR2 FYNNEI. This CDR3 reads CASTRHTGAGNTIYF. In DNA, the CDR3 is TGTGCCAGCACAAGACATACAGGGGCTGGAAACACCATATATTTT.

The chain joins TRBV2 to TRBJ1-1; 8 positions agree with TRBD1. Germline V gene data show CDR1 as SNHLY and CDR2 as FYNNEI. The CDR3 totals 16 residues. V dropped 7 bases and J dropped 5; count of bases not matched to a gene: 15. CDR3 coding DNA: TGTGCCAGCAAATCACAGGGGGGTTTCTCTAAGACTGAAGCTTTCTTT. This translates into CASKSQGGFSKTEAFF.

V is TRBV7-2 and J is TRBJ1-2, with D uncertain. V lost 1 base and J 6 bases, leaving 21 bases between the germline ends. The CDR3 totals 17 residues. In germline, CDR1 is SGHTA, CDR2 FQGNSA. Written as DNA, the CDR3 is TGTGCCAGCAGCTTAGGGGCTGGGCAGGTTAGTCATAATGGCTACACCTTC. Translated: CASSLGAGQVSHNGYTF.

The chain links TRBV28 to TRBJ1-2; maybe TRBD1 (6 bases). Between the trimmed V and J ends, which lost 5 bases and 7 bases, there was a span of 11 bases. The germline V gene has CDR1 MDHEN and CDR2 SYDVKM. The CDR3 loop spans 12 amino acids. DNA for the CDR3: TGTGCCAGCAGTCCCAGGGGATCTGGCTACACCTTC. Encoded protein: CASSPRGSGYTF.